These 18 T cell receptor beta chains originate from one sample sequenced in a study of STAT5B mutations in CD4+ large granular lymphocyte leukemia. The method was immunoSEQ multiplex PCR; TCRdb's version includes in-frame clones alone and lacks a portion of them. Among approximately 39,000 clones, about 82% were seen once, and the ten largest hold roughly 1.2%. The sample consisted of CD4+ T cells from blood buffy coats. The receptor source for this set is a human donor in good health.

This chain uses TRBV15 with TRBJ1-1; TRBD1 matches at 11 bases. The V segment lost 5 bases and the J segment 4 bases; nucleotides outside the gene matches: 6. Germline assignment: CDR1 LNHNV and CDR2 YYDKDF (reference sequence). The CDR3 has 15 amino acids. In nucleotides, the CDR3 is TGTGCCACCAGCGGGAGGACAGGGGGCATCACTGAAGCTTTCTTT. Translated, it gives CATSGRTGGITEAFF.

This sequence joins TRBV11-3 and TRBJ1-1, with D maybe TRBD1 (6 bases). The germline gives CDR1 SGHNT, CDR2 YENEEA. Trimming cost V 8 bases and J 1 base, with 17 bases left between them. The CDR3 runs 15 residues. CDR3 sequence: CASQGGGPANTEAFF. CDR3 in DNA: TGTGCCAGCCAAGGGGGAGGGCCTGCGAACACTGAAGCTTTCTTT.

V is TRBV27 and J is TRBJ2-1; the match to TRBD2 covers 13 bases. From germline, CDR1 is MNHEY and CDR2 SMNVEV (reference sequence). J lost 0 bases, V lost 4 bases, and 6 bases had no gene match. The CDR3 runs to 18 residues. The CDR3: CASSSGTSGVSSYNEQFF. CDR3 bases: TGTGCCAGCAGTTCCGGGACTAGCGGGGTGAGCTCCTACAATGAGCAGTTCTTC.

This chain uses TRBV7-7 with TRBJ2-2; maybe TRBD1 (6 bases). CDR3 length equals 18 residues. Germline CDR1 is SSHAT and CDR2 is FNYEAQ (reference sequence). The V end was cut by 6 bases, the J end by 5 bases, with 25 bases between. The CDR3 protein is CASSYGSQGPAFTGELFF. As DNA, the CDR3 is TGTGCCAGCAGTTACGGATCCCAGGGGCCGGCATTTACCGGGGAGCTGTTTTTT.

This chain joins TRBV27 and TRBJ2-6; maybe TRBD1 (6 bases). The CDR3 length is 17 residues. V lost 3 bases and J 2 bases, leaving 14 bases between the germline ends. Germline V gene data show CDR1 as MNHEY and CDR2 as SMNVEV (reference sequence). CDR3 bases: TGTGCCAGCAGTTTCTTTAGCAGGGGTACTGGGGCCAACGTCCTGACTTTC. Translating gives CASSFFSRGTGANVLTF.

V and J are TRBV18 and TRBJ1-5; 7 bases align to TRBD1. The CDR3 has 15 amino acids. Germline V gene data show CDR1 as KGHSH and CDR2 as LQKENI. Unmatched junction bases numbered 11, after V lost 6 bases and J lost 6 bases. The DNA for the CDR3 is TGTGCCAGCTCCCCTGACAAGGCAGGGGGTCAGCCCCAGCATTTT. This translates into CASSPDKAGGQPQHF.

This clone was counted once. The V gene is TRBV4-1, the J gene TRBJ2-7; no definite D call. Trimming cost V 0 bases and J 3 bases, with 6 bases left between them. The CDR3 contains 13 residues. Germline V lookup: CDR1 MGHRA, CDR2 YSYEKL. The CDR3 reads CASSQEGYYEQYF. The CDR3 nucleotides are TGCGCCAGCAGCCAAGAGGGGTACTACGAGCAGTACTTC.

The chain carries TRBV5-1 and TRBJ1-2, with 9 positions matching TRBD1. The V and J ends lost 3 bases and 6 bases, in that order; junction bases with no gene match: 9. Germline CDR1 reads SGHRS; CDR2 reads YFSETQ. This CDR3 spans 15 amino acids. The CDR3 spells CASSSTGQGMDGYTF. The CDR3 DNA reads TGCGCCAGCAGCTCCACCGGACAGGGGATGGATGGCTACACCTTC.

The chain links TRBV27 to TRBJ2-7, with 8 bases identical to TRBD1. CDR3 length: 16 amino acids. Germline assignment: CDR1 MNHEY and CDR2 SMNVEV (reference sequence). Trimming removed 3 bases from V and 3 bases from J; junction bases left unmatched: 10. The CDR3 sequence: CASSFEGQGIGYEQYF. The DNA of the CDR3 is TGTGCCAGCAGTTTCGAAGGACAGGGTATAGGCTACGAGCAGTACTTC.

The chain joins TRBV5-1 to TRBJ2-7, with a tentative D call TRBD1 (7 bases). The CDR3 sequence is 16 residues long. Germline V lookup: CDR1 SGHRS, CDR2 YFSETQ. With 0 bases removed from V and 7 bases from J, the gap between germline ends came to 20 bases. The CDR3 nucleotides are TGCGCCAGCAGCTTGGCCGGAGGGACAGCCCCTGGAGAGCAGTACTTC. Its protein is CASSLAGGTAPGEQYF. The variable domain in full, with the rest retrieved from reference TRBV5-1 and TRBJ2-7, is KAGVTQTPRYLIKTRGQQVTLSCSPISGHRSVSWYQQTPGQGLQFLFEYFSETQRNKGNFPGRFSGRQFSNSRSEMNVSTLELGDSALYLCASSLAGGTAPGEQYFGPGTRLTVT.

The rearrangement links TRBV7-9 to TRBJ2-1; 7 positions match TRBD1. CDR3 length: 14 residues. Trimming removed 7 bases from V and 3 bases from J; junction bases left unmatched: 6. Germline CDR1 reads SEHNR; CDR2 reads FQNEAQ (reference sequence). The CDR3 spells CASTSGTVYNEQFF. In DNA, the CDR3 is TGTGCCAGCACCTCCGGGACAGTCTACAATGAGCAGTTCTTC.

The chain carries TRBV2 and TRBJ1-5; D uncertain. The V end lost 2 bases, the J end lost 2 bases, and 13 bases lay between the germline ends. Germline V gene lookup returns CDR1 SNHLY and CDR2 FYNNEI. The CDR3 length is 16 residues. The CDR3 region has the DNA TGTGCCAGCAGTGAAAGGGCCTCTATGGGCAATCAGCCCCAGCATTTT. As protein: CASSERASMGNQPQHF.

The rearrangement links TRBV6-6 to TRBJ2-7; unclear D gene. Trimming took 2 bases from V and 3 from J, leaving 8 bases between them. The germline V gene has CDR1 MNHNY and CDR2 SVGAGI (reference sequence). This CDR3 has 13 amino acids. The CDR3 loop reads CASSYPPDYEQYF. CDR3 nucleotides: TGTGCCAGCAGTTACCCCCCCGACTACGAGCAGTACTTC.

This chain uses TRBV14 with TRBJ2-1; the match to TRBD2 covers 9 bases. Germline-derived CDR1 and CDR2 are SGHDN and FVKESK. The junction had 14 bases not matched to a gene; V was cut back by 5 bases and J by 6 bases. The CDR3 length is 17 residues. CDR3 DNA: TGTGCCAGCAGCGCACAAGGTGGTGCAGCGGGGGGCAATGAGCAGTTCTTC. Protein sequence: CASSAQGGAAGGNEQFF.

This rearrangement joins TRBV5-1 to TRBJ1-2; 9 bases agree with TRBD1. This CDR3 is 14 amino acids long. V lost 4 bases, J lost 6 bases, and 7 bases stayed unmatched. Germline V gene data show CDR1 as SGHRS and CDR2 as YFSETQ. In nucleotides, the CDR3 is TGCGCCAGCAGCCTACAGGGGGCGCAGGATGGCTACACCTTC. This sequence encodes CASSLQGAQDGYTF. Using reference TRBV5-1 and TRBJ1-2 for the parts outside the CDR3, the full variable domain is KAGVTQTPRYLIKTRGQQVTLSCSPISGHRSVSWYQQTPGQGLQFLFEYFSETQRNKGNFPGRFSGRQFSNSRSEMNVSTLELGDSALYLCASSLQGAQDGYTFGSGTRLTVV.

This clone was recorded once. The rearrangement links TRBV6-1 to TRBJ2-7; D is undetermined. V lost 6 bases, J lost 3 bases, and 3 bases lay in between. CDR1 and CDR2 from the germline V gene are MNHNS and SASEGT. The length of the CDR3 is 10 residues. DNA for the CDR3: TGTGCCAGCAGAAACTACGAGCAGTACTTC. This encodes CASRNYEQYF.

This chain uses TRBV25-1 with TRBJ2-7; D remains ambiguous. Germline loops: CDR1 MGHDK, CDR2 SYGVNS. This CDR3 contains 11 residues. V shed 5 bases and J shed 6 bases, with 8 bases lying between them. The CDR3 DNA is TGTGCCAGCAGTAGAGCTCTCGAGCAGTACTTC. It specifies CASSRALEQYF.

The CDR3 nucleotides read TGTGCCAGCAGTGCCGGACAGAACTATGGCTACACCTTC. Protein: CASSAGQNYGYTF. The gene calls are TRBV6-6 and TRBJ1-2, with D tentatively TRBD1 (6 bases). The length of the CDR3 is 13 residues. Germline V gives CDR1 MNHNY, CDR2 SVGAGI (reference sequence). Trimming cost V 5 bases and J 2 bases, with 9 bases left between them.